This T cell receptor beta chain originates from a study of Ad26.COV2.S vaccination and SARS-CoV-2 variants (TCRdb year 2021). General notes on the study: Vaccine-arm donors came from COV1001, a multicentre, randomized, double-blind, placebo-controlled phase I-IIa trial of Ad26.COV2.S in healthy adults. Participants in the trial were split at random into five groups of five each, receiving low-dose or high-dose Ad26.COV2.S once or twice, or else placebo on both occasions. Throughout the experiments and outcome assessment, investigators stayed blinded to trial group allocation. Dosing of Ad26.COV2.S was intramuscular, at either 5x10^10 or 1x10^11 viral particles, delivered as one shot or as two shots spaced 56 days apart. Sequencing of the TCRbeta repertoire served to evaluate the specificity and breadth of SARS-CoV-2-reactive T cell receptors following Ad26.COV2.S vaccination. The TCR-sequenced set comprised approximately 30 samples: around 20 Ad26.COV2.S vaccine recipients, 5 placebo recipients and 8 SARS-CoV-2 convalescent individuals. What the work shows at the level of the full study, not this receptor alone: Spike-specific TCR breadth was higher in Ad26.COV2.S recipients than in placebo recipients (P = 0.0014). Vaccine and placebo recipients had comparable non-spike TCR breadth, which fits with the vaccine containing only spike. After vaccination, substantial breadth of spike-specific CD8+ and CD4+ T cell responses was reported. Comparing responses between vaccine doses or regimens was not something the study was powered to do. The authors noted that the TCR breadth and depth analyses may have underestimated total T cell responses.

Reading the label with the study, this specimen's treatment or condition is: roughly 18 received Ad26.COV2.S at low or high dose, single or two shots; 5 received placebo; per-sample allocation not given. Repertoires of vaccine and placebo recipients were sequenced from samples collected on day 63 after the first injection. Between 29 July and 7 August 2020, Cohort 1b enrolled 25 adults aged 18-55 years at one site in Boston, USA. Ad26.COV2.S was a replication-incompetent adenovirus type 26 vector expressing a prefusion-stabilized SARS-CoV-2 spike protein from the original Wuhan strain. This clone was counted once. Its target antigen remains unknown. The input lacks base qualities; no much larger clone sits a single base away. Other DNA sequences in this specimen translate into the identical CDR3. The immunoSEQ Assay was the method used to sequence TCRbeta CDR3 regions. After extraction, genomic DNA underwent amplification by bias-controlled multiplex PCR, followed by high-throughput sequencing. Turning to the authors' computational methods: Collapsing and filtering of sequences were performed to quantify the absolute abundance of each unique TCRbeta CDR3 region. T cell fraction was estimated by normalizing TCRbeta template counts to usable DNA, which was measured by amplifying reference genes present in all nucleated cells. Repertoire TCRs were annotated as SARS-CoV-2-specific when V gene, CDR3 amino acid sequence and J gene were exactly matched to a known reactive TCR set. The reference SARS-CoV-2 TCR set was obtained from MIRA and was filtered for enrichment in COVID-19-positive ImmuneCODE repertoires, whereby public or cross-reactive TCRs were removed. Using the MIRA antigens, annotated TCRs were further analysed by specific ORF or by position within an ORF. Breadth was defined as annotated unique rearrangements over total unique productive rearrangements; depth was the summed frequency of those rearrangements. Two-sided Wilcoxon rank-sum tests were applied when comparing TCR breadth between groups. In its TCRdb copy, this immuneACCESS table keeps in-frame sequences only and misses some clones. Where compared with another copy, unresolved V genes explain less than half of these, and the others have no known cause. Clone size and V and J calls were adopted from that table, with D and trimming inferred from the DNA. The sample profile shows hundreds of thousands of clones; roughly nine tenths of them were found once. The top ten clonotypes cover about 1.5% of the sample.

Reading from cysteine to phenylalanine, the CDR3 counts 14 amino acids. Left in the record is the CDR3 DNA by itself, 42 bases read in frame from the first base. V is pared back by 2 bases and J by 0 bases, with 6 bases lying between the germline termini. Sequences SGHNT (CDR1) and YENEEA (CDR2) are obtained from the germline V gene. The specimen comprised peripheral blood, sampled in a trial of Ad26.COV2.S vaccine versus placebo. Recombination linked TRBV11-3 to TRBJ2-3; there is no confident call for the D gene. The sequence came from a person aged 18 to 59 who received the Ad26.COV2.S COVID-19 vaccine or a placebo. The base sequence is TGTGCCAGCAGCTTATCTGGGAGCACAGATACGCAGTATTTT. Translated, this gives CASSLSGSTDTQYF. The variable domain in full, with residues beyond the CDR3 obtained from the reference TRBV11-3 and TRBJ2-3 genes, is EAGVVQSPRYKIIEKKQPVAFWCNPISGHNTLYWYLQNLGQGPELLIRYENEEAVDDSQLPKDRFSAERLKGVDSTLKIQPAELGDSAVYLCASSLSGSTDTQYFGPGTRLTVL.